This T cell receptor beta chain was sequenced during a study of blood T cell repertoires in COVID-19 (dated by TCRdb to between 2020 and 2021). For context, the study as a whole: Samples covering the acute and convalescent phases of COVID-19 were provided by collaborators in the United States, Italy and Spain. The prospective study material was composed of cDNA or gDNA derived from T cells, B-cell-depleted T cells, or PBMCs. Subjects who had been exposed to COVID-19, were actively infected with it, or had recovered from it provided the deeply sampled blood TCRbeta repertoires that made up the dataset. The repertoires were made available in a free public database intended to serve as a resource for research on the immune response to SARS-CoV-2. Samples were obtained from the ongoing ImmuneRACE study (first 160 participants) and from about 1,300 subjects provided by 6 global collaborators. Nearly every sample came with metadata listing a de-identified subject ID, COVID-19 status, age in years and sex. Where available, HLA class I and class II types were obtained from metadata supplied by the sample provider rather than from assay-based typing. Findings and caveats that apply to the study as a whole: The quantity of clinical and demographic metadata differed by source and by participant and was supplied without curation.

Collaborating institutions collected whole blood in K2EDTA tubes following their own protocols. For TCRbeta analysis, collaborators shipped samples in one of three forms: frozen whole blood, isolated PBMCs, or DNA extracted from either of those sample types. The immunoSEQ Assay, a bias-controlled multiplex PCR, was used to amplify TCRbeta CDR3 regions from genomic DNA. In the source study's methods: The number of nucleated cells in each sample was estimated by amplification of reference gene primers within the assay. To quantify the absolute abundance of each unique TCRbeta CDR3 rearrangement, sequence reads were collapsed and filtered. For each sample, productive Simpson clonality was calculated by taking the square root of Simpson's diversity index across productive rearrangements. The source is immuneACCESS, and TCRdb retained only in-frame sequences with V and J called. Part of the clones is not carried over; for the studies checked, unresolved V genes explain less than half of this, and the remainder is unexplained. The V and J calls and clone size were taken over from that table, and D and trimming were inferred from the DNA. The sample profile shows 250,000 to 300,000 clones; approximately 80% of them were found once. Of the sample, around 3.2% is held by the ten largest clones.

In regard to this clone: The antigen it recognizes is unknown. No qualities accompany the bases; no much larger clone lies one base away.

The CDR3 covers 13 residues, taking in both the cysteine and the phenylalanine. The only DNA kept is the CDR3, 39 bases in frame from the first base. Trimmed from V: 6 bases; trimmed from J: 8 bases; junction bases lacking a gene match: 9. CDR1 MNHEY and CDR2 SVGAGI are derived from the germline V gene. This TCR came from a woman between 55 and 75 years old with active or convalescent COVID-19. The rearrangement combines TRBV6-5 with TRBJ1-2, with 7 junctional bases fitting TRBD1. Material: peripheral blood. The encoded CDR3 is CASSLGQVGGYTF. The DNA sequence is as follows: TGTGCCAGCAGCCTTGGACAGGTCGGGGGCTACACCTTC.